This T cell receptor beta chain comes out of a study of blood T cell repertoires in COVID-19. After removal of 4 bases from V and 3 bases from J, the junction contained 0 bases not matched to a gene. There are 13 residues in the CDR3. Germline values: CDR1 LNHDA, CDR2 SQIVND (reference sequence). This table comes from immunoSEQ multiplex PCR, and its TCRdb copy is limited to in-frame clones, with some not included. The top ten clones hold about 1.8% of a sample with fewer than 35,000 clones, around 82% of them seen once. V gene TRBV19 combines with J gene TRBJ2-5; 9 bases are a match to TRBD1. The clonotype originates from an elderly man with active or convalescent COVID-19. Sequences were obtained from peripheral blood. CDR3 DNA: TGTGCCAGTAGTAGGGACAGGGAAGAGACCCAGTACTTC. Amino acid sequence: CASSRDREETQYF.